This T cell receptor beta chain was profiled in a study of cytomegalovirus exposure and HLA in healthy donors. Looked up from germline, CDR1 is SEHNR and CDR2 is FQNEAQ (reference sequence). Trimming pared 10 bases from V and 5 bases from J, leaving 12 bases between. CDR3 size: 11 residues. The PCR had 60 Vbeta and 13 Jbeta primers. Measured with immunoSEQ multiplex PCR; TCRdb has only the in-frame clones, and not every one. This repertoire includes about 140,000 clones. The chain employs TRBV7-9 and TRBJ2-7; possibly TRBD1 for D (6 bases). The sequence was collected from a man in his forties in good health and CMV-seronegative. The sequencing sample was made of PBMCs. The CDR3 spells CATQGSNEQYF. CDR3 DNA: TGTGCCACGCAGGGGAGCAACGAGCAGTACTTC.